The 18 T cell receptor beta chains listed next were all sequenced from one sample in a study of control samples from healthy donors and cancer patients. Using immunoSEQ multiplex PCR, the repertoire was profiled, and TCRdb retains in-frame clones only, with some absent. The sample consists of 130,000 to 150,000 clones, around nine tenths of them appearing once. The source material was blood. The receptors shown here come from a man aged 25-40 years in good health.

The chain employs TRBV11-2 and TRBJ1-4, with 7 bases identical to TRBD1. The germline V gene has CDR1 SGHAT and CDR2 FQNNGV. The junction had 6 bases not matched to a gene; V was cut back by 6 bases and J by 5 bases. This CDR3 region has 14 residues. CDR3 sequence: CASSMTGLNEKLFF. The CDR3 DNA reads TGTGCCAGCAGTATGACAGGGTTGAATGAAAAACTGTTTTTT.

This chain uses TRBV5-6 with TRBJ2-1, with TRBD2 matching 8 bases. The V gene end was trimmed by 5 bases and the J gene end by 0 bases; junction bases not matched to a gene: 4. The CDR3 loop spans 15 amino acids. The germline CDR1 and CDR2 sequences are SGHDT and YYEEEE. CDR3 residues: CASSSGVSSYNEQFF. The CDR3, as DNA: TGTGCCAGCAGTAGCGGGGTAAGCTCCTACAATGAGCAGTTCTTC.

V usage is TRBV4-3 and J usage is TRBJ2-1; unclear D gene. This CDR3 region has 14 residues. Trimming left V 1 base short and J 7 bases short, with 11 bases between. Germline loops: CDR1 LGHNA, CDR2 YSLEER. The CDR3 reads CASSQGGSRNEQFF. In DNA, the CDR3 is TGCGCCAGCAGCCAAGGGGGTAGCAGGAATGAGCAGTTCTTC.

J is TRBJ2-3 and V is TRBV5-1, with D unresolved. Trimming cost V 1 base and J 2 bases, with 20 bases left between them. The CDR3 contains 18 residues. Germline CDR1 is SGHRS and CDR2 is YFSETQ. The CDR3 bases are TGCGCCAGCAGCTTGACTTTTAGCCGACCGGACCCCACAGATACGCAGTATTTT. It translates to CASSLTFSRPDPTDTQYF.

CDR3 DNA sequence: TGTGCCAGCAGTTTTAGGGGGGAGACCCAGTACTTC. As protein: CASSFRGETQYF. The rearrangement links TRBV12-3 or TRBV12-4 to TRBJ2-5; TRBD1 might be the D (6 bases). CDR3 length: 12 residues. With 3 bases removed from V and 5 bases from J, the gap between germline ends came to 7 bases.

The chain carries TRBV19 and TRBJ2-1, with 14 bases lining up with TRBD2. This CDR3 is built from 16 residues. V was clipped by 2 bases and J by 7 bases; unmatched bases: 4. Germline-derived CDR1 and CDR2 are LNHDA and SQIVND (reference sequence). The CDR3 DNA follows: TGTGCCAGTAGTATACGACTAGCGGGGGGGATGAATGAGCAGTTCTTC. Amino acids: CASSIRLAGGMNEQFF.

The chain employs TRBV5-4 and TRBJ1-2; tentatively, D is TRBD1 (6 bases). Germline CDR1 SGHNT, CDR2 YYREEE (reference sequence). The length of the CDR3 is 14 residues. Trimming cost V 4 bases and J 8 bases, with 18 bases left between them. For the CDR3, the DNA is TGTGCCAGCAGCCCCGGACAGCTTGCCAACGGCTACACCTTC. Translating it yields CASSPGQLANGYTF.

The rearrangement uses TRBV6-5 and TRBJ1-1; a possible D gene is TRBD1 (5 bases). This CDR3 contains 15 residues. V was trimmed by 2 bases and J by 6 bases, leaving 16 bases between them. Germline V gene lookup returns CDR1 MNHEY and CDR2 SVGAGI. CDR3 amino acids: CASSYPKVGGAEAFF. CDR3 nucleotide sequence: TGTGCCAGCAGTTACCCAAAGGTGGGGGGAGCTGAAGCTTTCTTT.

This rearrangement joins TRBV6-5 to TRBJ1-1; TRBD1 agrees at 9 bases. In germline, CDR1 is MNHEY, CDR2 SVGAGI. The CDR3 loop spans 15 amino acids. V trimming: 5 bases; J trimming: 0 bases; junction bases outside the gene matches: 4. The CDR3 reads CASSTQGAMNTEAFF. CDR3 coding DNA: TGTGCCAGCAGTACACAGGGGGCGATGAACACTGAAGCTTTCTTT.

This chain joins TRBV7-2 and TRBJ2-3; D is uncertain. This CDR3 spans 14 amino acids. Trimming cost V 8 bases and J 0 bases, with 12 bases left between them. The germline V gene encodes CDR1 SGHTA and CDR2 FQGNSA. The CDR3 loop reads CASLARPSTDTQYF. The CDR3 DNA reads TGTGCCAGCTTAGCACGGCCGAGCACAGATACGCAGTATTTT.

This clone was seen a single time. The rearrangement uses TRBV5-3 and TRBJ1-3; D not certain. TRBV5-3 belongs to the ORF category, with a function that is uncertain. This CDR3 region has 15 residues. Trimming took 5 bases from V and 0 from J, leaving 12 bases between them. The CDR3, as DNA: TGTGCCAGAAGTTACGACGGATACTCTGGAAACACCATATATTTT. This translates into CARSYDGYSGNTIYF.

CDR3 coding DNA: TGTGCCAGCAGCCAAGAAGGTAGAAGGATGGGTAATTCACCCCTCCACTTT. Translated, it gives CASSQEGRRMGNSPLHF. The genes are TRBV4-2 and TRBJ1-6; D not resolved. V dropped 0 bases and J dropped 6 bases, with 15 bases sitting between them. CDR3 length equals 17 residues. Germline CDR1 LGHNA, CDR2 YNFKEQ.

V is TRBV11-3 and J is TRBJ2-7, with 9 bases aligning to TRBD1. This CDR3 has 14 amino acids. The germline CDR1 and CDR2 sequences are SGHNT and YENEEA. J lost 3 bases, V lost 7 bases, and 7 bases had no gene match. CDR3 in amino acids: CASNRQGGNYEQYF. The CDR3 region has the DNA TGTGCCAGCAATCGACAGGGGGGGAACTACGAGCAGTACTTC.

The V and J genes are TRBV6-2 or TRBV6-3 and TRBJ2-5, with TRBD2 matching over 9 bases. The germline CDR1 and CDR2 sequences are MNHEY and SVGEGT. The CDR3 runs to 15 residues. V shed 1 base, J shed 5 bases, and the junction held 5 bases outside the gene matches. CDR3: CASSYWRGGRETQYF. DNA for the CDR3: TGTGCCAGCAGTTACTGGCGGGGGGGCCGTGAGACCCAGTACTTC.

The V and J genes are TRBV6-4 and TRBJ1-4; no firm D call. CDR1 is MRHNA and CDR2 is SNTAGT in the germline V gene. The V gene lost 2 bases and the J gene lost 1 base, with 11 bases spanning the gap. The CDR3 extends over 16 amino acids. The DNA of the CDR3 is TGTGCCAGCAGTGACCCGACACAGCTAACTAATGAAAAACTGTTTTTT. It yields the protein CASSDPTQLTNEKLFF.

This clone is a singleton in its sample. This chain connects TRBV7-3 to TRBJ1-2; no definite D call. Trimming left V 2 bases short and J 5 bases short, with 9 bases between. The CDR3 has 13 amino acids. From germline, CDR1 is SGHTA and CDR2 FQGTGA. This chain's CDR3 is CASSLGGPYGYTF. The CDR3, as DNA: TGTGCCAGCAGCTTAGGTGGTCCATATGGCTACACCTTC.

CDR3 loop: CASSYSPSQETQYF. The DNA of the CDR3 is TGTGCCAGCAGTTACTCGCCGAGCCAAGAGACCCAGTACTTC. The V and J genes are TRBV6-2 or TRBV6-3 and TRBJ2-5; D uncertain. Germline CDR1 is MNHEY and CDR2 is SVGEGT. The length of the CDR3 is 14 residues. The V end lost 0 bases, the J end lost 1 base, and 6 bases lay between the germline ends.

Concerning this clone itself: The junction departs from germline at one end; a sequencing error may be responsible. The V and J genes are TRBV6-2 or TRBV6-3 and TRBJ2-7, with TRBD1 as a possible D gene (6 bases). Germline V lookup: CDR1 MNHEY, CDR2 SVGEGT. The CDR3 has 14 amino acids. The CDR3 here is CAGSYGTGFYEQYF. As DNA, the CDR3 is TGTGCCGGCAGTTACGGTACAGGGTTCTACGAGCAGTACTTC.